Sequencing of this T cell receptor beta chain was carried out in a study of T cell responses to AZD1222 COVID-19 vaccine. The CDR3 runs to 16 residues. The germline gives CDR1 SGHDT, CDR2 YYEEEE. V gave up 2 bases and J gave up 1 base; unmatched junction bases: 5. This clone was observed a single time. Antigen unknown. Here immunoSEQ multiplex PCR was the method, and the copy in TCRdb shows in-frame clones only, minus some. The sample has some 150,000 clones; 86% are singletons. General study findings and limits: There were repertoire samples only from the period after the peak T cell response. The sample set comprised mostly white British donors with more females, and clonal diversity was possibly underestimated. Spike regions recognized by vaccine-associated CD4 TCRs spanned the protein, led by 160-218 and 743-854. Spike-specific TCR breadth and depth went up after people got two AZD1222 doses.

This rearrangement joins TRBV5-6 to TRBJ2-3, with 9 bases that match TRBD2. The sequence was collected from an adult who received the AZD1222 COVID-19 vaccine. The material sequenced was peripheral blood, taken 28 days after the second AZD1222 dose. In nucleotides, the CDR3 is TGTGCCAGCAGCTTAGCGGGGGGCCGACGCACAGATACGCAGTATTTT. Translating gives CASSLAGGRRTDTQYF.